This entry is about one T cell receptor beta chain. Antigen: not known. The sample originates from a study of shared clonotypes between healthy human individuals. The wider study: Per donor, three plates held CD4 naive cells, three held CD4 memory, two held CD8 naive and one held CD8 memory.

This was a deep-level run. For sorted subsets, 150 to 200 ng DNA per replicate equaled about 31,000 T cell genomes. Data came from immunoSEQ multiplex PCR; TCRdb stores just in-frame clones and leaves some out. The table has approximately 1.1 million clones, 70% to 80% seen once. General study results and limits: At large depth, rarefaction still showed sorted-subset sequencing to be incomplete.

This clonotype was obtained from a man aged 18 to 29 in good health. Some clones in this sample may be carry-over from other donors' samples. What was sequenced was memory CD4+ T cells from PBMCs. Subset noted: CD45RA-negative fraction.

Here the CDR3 reads CASSATSGTGLTQYF. CDR3 DNA: TGTGCCAGCTCGGCAACTAGCGGGACGGGATTAACGCAGTATTTT. This rearrangement joins TRBV18 to TRBJ2-3; 10 positions match TRBD2. Trimming cost V 6 bases and J 9 bases; bases outside gene matches: 12. The CDR3 covers 15 residues. In germline, CDR1 is KGHSH, CDR2 LQKENI.